These 2 T cell receptor beta chains share one sample of origin, sequenced in a study of shared clonotypes between healthy human individuals. TCRdb's table, derived via immunoSEQ multiplex PCR, lists solely in-frame clones and lacks some. The sample carries approximately 2.5 million clones, 85% to 95% recorded once. The sample taken for sequencing was naive CD4+ T cells sorted from blood. Subset indicated: CD45RA+ positively selected. The source of these receptors is a man aged 18 to 29 in good health.

The rearrangement uses TRBV28 and TRBJ1-4; D perhaps matches TRBD1 (5 bases). CDR1 is MDHEN and CDR2 is SYDVKM in the germline V gene. Trimming left V 6 bases short and J 3 bases short, with 14 bases between. This CDR3 has 15 residues. In DNA, the CDR3 is TGTGCCAGCAGCCGGTTCGGGACGGCTAATGAAAAACTGTTTTTT. The encoded protein is CASSRFGTANEKLFF. Drawing the rest from reference TRBV28 and TRBJ1-4, the complete variable domain is DVKVTQSSRYLVKRTGEKVFLECVQDMDHENMFWYRQDPGLGLRLIYFSYDVKMKEKGDIPEGYSVSREKKERFSLILESASTNQTSMYLCASSRFGTANEKLFFGSGTQLSVL.

The J gene is TRBJ1-2, the V gene TRBV7-9, with TRBD1 matching over 9 bases. The V and J ends lost 1 base and 8 bases, in that order; junction bases with no gene match: 8. Germline lookup yields CDR1 SEHNR and CDR2 FQNEAQ (reference sequence). The CDR3 is 15 residues long. CDR3 bases: TGTGCCAGCAGCTTAGGGGACAGGGCGACGCGGGGCTACACCTTC. It is translated as CASSLGDRATRGYTF.